These 21 T cell receptor beta chains were sequenced from one sample in a study of T cell changes during pregnancy in multiple sclerosis. Measured with immunoSEQ multiplex PCR; TCRdb has only the in-frame clones, and not every one. The profile shows some 71,000 clones, roughly 91% of them singletons. The input for sequencing was peripheral blood, taken in the third trimester of pregnancy. The receptors come from a female donor with multiple sclerosis, enrolled in a pregnancy study.

V usage is TRBV19 and J usage is TRBJ1-6, with D possibly TRBD1 on 6 matching bases. Trimming took off 3 bases at V and 3 bases at J, with 15 bases between the two ends. CDR1 and CDR2 from the germline V gene are LNHDA and SQIVND (reference sequence). This CDR3 is built from 17 residues. CDR3 nucleotide sequence: TGTGCCAGTAGTATTCGTTCCGGGACACACTATAATTCACCCCTCCACTTT. Amino acids: CASSIRSGTHYNSPLHF.

This rearrangement joins TRBV11-1 to TRBJ2-5, with D possibly TRBD1 on 5 matching bases. Germline lookup yields CDR1 SGHAT and CDR2 FQDESV (reference sequence). V shed 2 bases and J shed 7 bases, with 17 bases lying between them. The length of the CDR3 is 15 residues. CDR3 coding DNA: TGTGCCAGCAGCTTATTCACAGTACAGGATGGGACCCAGTACTTC. This encodes CASSLFTVQDGTQYF.

CDR3 nucleotide sequence: TGTGCCAGCTCCCTGAGGCTAGCGGGGGGAGGGGAGCAGTTCTTC. Translated: CASSLRLAGGGEQFF. The V call is TRBV2, the J call TRBJ2-1; TRBD2 matches 11 bases. V gave up 8 bases and J gave up 10 bases; unmatched junction bases: 13. The CDR3 is made up of 15 amino acids. CDR1 is SNHLY, CDR2 FYNNEI, per germline.

This clone was seen once. The V and J genes are TRBV28 and TRBJ2-7; 7 bases are shared with TRBD1. V lost 5 bases and J lost 1; bases outside the gene matches: 2. Germline CDR1 MDHEN, CDR2 SYDVKM. The CDR3 runs to 13 residues. The CDR3 loop is CASSVGQSYEQYF. The CDR3 region has the DNA TGTGCCAGCAGTGTGGGACAGTCCTACGAGCAGTACTTC.

V usage is TRBV7-3 and J usage is TRBJ1-5; no definite D call. Trimming took off 4 bases at V and 9 bases at J, with 10 bases between the two ends. The CDR3 consists of 12 residues. Germline CDR1 is SGHTA and CDR2 is FQGTGA. The CDR3 protein is CASSSPGGPQHF. The CDR3 coding sequence is TGTGCCAGCAGCTCCCCAGGAGGGCCCCAGCATTTT.

The chain combines TRBV7-9 with TRBJ2-3, with 9 nucleotides matching TRBD1. J lost 1 base, V lost 5 bases, and 13 bases had no gene match. The V gene's germline CDR1 is SEHNR and CDR2 FQNEAQ (reference sequence). The CDR3 has 18 amino acids. The CDR3 DNA sequence: TGTGCCAGCAGCCCCGGGACAGGGACTCAATCCGGCACAGATACGCAGTATTTT. This codes for CASSPGTGTQSGTDTQYF.

The chain combines TRBV2 with TRBJ1-5, with 7 bases matching TRBD1. V dropped 7 bases and J dropped 2; count of bases not matched to a gene: 8. The germline CDR1 and CDR2 sequences are SNHLY and FYNNEI. This CDR3 is 15 amino acids long. The CDR3 bases are TGTGCCAGCAAAGCGGAAACAGGGGGCAATCAGCCCCAGCATTTT. It is translated as CASKAETGGNQPQHF.

The rearrangement joins TRBV29-1 to TRBJ1-1; no definite D call. V dropped 1 base and J dropped 4 bases, with 13 bases sitting between them. This CDR3 has 14 residues. Germline CDR1 reads SQVTM; CDR2 reads ANQGSEA. CDR3 DNA sequence: TGCAGCGTTGAAGTTGCGGCCCCGGGCACTGAAGCTTTCTTT. Amino acid sequence: CSVEVAAPGTEAFF. Looking up the rest from reference TRBV29-1 and TRBJ1-1 gives the full variable domain: SAVISQKPSRDICQRGTSLTIQCQVDSQVTMMFWYRQQPGQSLTLIATANQGSEATYESGFVIDKFPISRPNLTFSTLTVSNMSPEDSSIYLCSVEVAAPGTEAFFGQGTRLTVV.

The chain joins TRBV7-9 to TRBJ2-7, with 7 positions matching TRBD2. The CDR3 sequence is 16 residues long. Germline CDR1 SEHNR, CDR2 FQNEAQ (reference sequence). The ends lost 1 base at V and 0 bases at J; junction bases unmatched: 6. CDR3 sequence reads: CASSLVGEGNSYEQYF. The CDR3, as DNA: TGTGCCAGCAGCTTAGTAGGGGAGGGCAACTCCTACGAGCAGTACTTC. Combining the CDR3 with reference TRBV7-9 and TRBJ2-7 gives the whole variable domain DTGVSQNPRHKITKRGQNVTFRCDPISEHNRLYWYRQTLGQGPEFLTYFQNEAQLEKSRLLSDRFSAERPKGSFSTLEIQRTEQGDSAMYLCASSLVGEGNSYEQYFGPGTRLTVT.

The rearrangement links TRBV10-2 to TRBJ1-4; D not certain. The CDR3 loop spans 13 amino acids. Germline V gives CDR1 WSHSY, CDR2 SAAADI. V gave up 10 bases and J gave up 8 bases, with 17 bases separating them. DNA of the CDR3: TGCGCCACTACCTCGGGTAACACGGAAAAACTGTTTTTT. This encodes CATTSGNTEKLFF.

This sequence joins TRBV15 and TRBJ1-4; D is unclear. The germline V gene has CDR1 LNHNV and CDR2 YYDKDF (reference sequence). V lost 5 bases and J 8 bases, leaving 12 bases between the germline ends. The CDR3 runs to 13 residues. CDR3 in DNA: TGTGCCACCAGCGAGGATCCGGGAGAAAAACTGTTTTTT. Protein product: CATSEDPGEKLFF.

This chain links TRBV28 with TRBJ2-4; TRBD1 might be the D (6 bases). Looked up from germline, CDR1 is MDHEN and CDR2 is SYDVKM. V was trimmed by 6 bases and J by 4 bases, leaving 19 bases between them. The CDR3 loop spans 16 amino acids. The DNA of the CDR3 is TGTGCCAGCAGGACCTACAGGGTAGGACGGAAAAACATTCAGTACTTC. Protein sequence: CASRTYRVGRKNIQYF.

This clone came up a few times. The V and J genes are TRBV7-2 and TRBJ1-2, with D perhaps matching TRBD1 (5 bases). The CDR3 is 14 residues long. Trimming took 0 bases from V and 2 from J, leaving 7 bases between them. Germline V gene data show CDR1 as SGHTA and CDR2 as FQGNSA. The chain's CDR3 is CASSLAGGNYGYTF. The CDR3 DNA sequence: TGTGCCAGCAGCTTAGCGGGGGGAAACTATGGCTACACCTTC.

This chain links TRBV7-3 with TRBJ1-5; a possible D gene is TRBD1 (5 bases). Germline V gives CDR1 SGHTA, CDR2 FQGTGA. Trimming removed 0 bases at V and 5 bases at J, with 5 bases between. The CDR3 runs 13 residues. The CDR3: CASSLTRDQPQHF. CDR3 nucleotides: TGTGCCAGCAGCTTAACCAGGGATCAGCCCCAGCATTTT.

V usage is TRBV6-1 and J usage is TRBJ1-1, with 7 bases fitting TRBD1. Germline V lookup: CDR1 MNHNS, CDR2 SASEGT. Unmatched junction bases numbered 6, after V lost 5 bases and J lost 3 bases. CDR3 length equals 14 residues. The CDR3: CASSLRDRDTEAFF. CDR3 coding DNA: TGTGCCAGCAGTCTCCGGGACAGAGACACTGAAGCTTTCTTT.

The J gene is TRBJ2-7, the V gene TRBV7-6, with 9 bases identical to TRBD1. The CDR3 is 15 residues long. V lost 1 base, J lost 6 bases, and 7 bases stayed unmatched. Germline CDR1 SGHVS, CDR2 FNYEAQ. The CDR3: CASSLEAGQGGEQYF. DNA for the CDR3: TGTGCCAGCAGCTTAGAGGCGGGACAGGGAGGCGAGCAGTACTTC.

This rearrangement joins TRBV18 to TRBJ2-7, with 10 bases aligning to TRBD2. The germline V gene has CDR1 KGHSH and CDR2 LQKENI. Unmatched junction bases numbered 6, after V lost 3 bases and J lost 4 bases. CDR3 length equals 15 residues. The CDR3 is CASSPSGGLIYEQYF. The CDR3, as DNA: TGTGCCAGCTCACCTAGCGGGGGGCTGATTTACGAGCAGTACTTC.

This clone has only one observation. The chain couples TRBV2 to TRBJ1-5, with 7 bases lining up with TRBD1. This CDR3 is built from 15 residues. Unmatched junction bases numbered 4, after V lost 5 bases and J lost 0 bases. The germline V gene has CDR1 SNHLY and CDR2 FYNNEI. The CDR3 is CASSRDSGSNQPQHF. CDR3 nucleotide sequence: TGTGCCAGCAGTCGGGACAGCGGTAGCAATCAGCCCCAGCATTTT.

This clone has only one observation. The chain combines TRBV10-3 with TRBJ2-1, with 11 bases that match TRBD1. This CDR3 is 15 amino acids long. V shed 6 bases and J 2 bases; nucleotides not matched to a gene: 3. Germline V gives CDR1 ENHRY, CDR2 SYGVKD. The CDR3 protein is CAIRGQGDPYNEQFF. CDR3 nucleotides: TGTGCCATCAGGGGACAGGGGGACCCCTACAATGAGCAGTTCTTC.

This rearrangement joins TRBV10-3 to TRBJ1-2; maybe TRBD1 (5 bases). Trimming took off 6 bases at V and 1 base at J, with 15 bases between the two ends. Per the germline V gene, CDR1 is ENHRY and CDR2 is SYGVKD. The CDR3 is made up of 15 amino acids. Here the CDR3 DNA reads TGTGCCATCAGCGGACACGTATCGGGTAACTATGGCTACACCTTC. This encodes CAISGHVSGNYGYTF.

The chain employs TRBV19 and TRBJ1-2, with TRBD1 as a possible D gene (5 bases). Trimming removed 6 bases at V and 4 bases at J, with 21 bases between. CDR3 size: 16 residues. Germline V CDR1 and CDR2: LNHDA, SQIVND (reference sequence). The CDR3 DNA reads TGTGCCAGTAGGCCCCTCGGAAGGGGCGCAGGCTATGGCTACACCTTC. Its protein product is CASRPLGRGAGYGYTF. The full variable domain, with the rest looked up from reference TRBV19 and TRBJ1-2, is DGGITQSPKYLFRKEGQNVTLSCEQNLNHDAMYWYRQDPGQGLRLIYYSQIVNDFQKGDIAEGYSVSREKKESFPLTVTSAQKNPTAFYLCASRPLGRGAGYGYTFGSGTRLTVV.